This TCR beta chain came from a study of PD-1 blockade in mismatch repair-deficient tumors. The TCR-sequenced patients were a few responders to pembrolizumab. This CDR3 comprises 14 residues. Trimming removed 0 bases at V and 8 bases at J, with 14 bases between. The germline CDR1 and CDR2 sequences are GTSNPN and SVGIG (reference sequence). This clone was recorded once. Sequenced by immunoSEQ multiplex PCR; TCRdb stores in-frame clones only, minus some. This sample carries some 110,000 clones, approximately 80% of them seen once, and the ten largest clones take roughly 4.5%. This receptor was identified in an adult with mismatch repair-deficient cancer. This chain connects TRBV30 to TRBJ1-3; D is perhaps TRBD1 (6 bases). The material sequenced was peripheral blood, taken approximately 60 weeks after starting pembrolizumab. In nucleotides, the CDR3 is TGTGCCTGGAGTGTTCTGAGACAGGCGCACACCATATATTTT. Translated: CAWSVLRQAHTIYF.